The 2 T cell receptor beta chains below come from one sample, sequenced in a study of T cells after yellow fever vaccination. TCRdb recomputed calls from the 5' RACE reads with MiXCR, one row per CDR3 protein. Here the sample spans about 320,000 distinct CDR3 sequences, around 7.3% being singletons. This specimen was PBMCs, taken about 41 days after the first yellow fever vaccination. The receptors here all came from a man between 18 and 35 years old who received the YFV17D yellow fever vaccine.

This clonotype was counted only a few times. This chain joins TRBV5-4 and TRBJ1-2, with D possibly TRBD1 on 6 matching bases. Per the germline V gene, CDR1 is SGHNT and CDR2 is YYREEE (reference sequence). The V gene lost 2 bases and the J gene lost 1 base, with 18 bases spanning the gap. This CDR3 is 17 amino acids long. CDR3 sequence reads: CASSLSSRQDVNYGYTF. Here the CDR3 DNA reads TGTGCCAGCAGCTTAAGTTCTAGACAGGACGTTAACTATGGCTACACCTTC.

In its sample, this clonotype was seen a few times. The J gene is TRBJ2-5, the V gene TRBV10-3; 7 nucleotides align to TRBD2. Trimming cost V 7 bases and J 5 bases; bases outside gene matches: 10. The V gene's germline CDR1 is ENHRY and CDR2 SYGVKD. The CDR3 is 14 amino acids. CDR3 nucleotide sequence: TGTGCCATCACATCTGGACTAGTGGGCGAGACCCAGTACTTC. Protein sequence: CAITSGLVGETQYF.